These 9 T cell receptor beta chains came from one sample sequenced in a study of cytomegalovirus exposure and HLA in healthy donors. This table comes from immunoSEQ multiplex PCR, and its TCRdb copy is limited to in-frame clones, with some not included. The data contain 250,000 or so clones, roughly 89% of them seen just once; the ten biggest clones take up 2.6%. Sequenced sample: PBMCs. All receptors come from a young man in good health and CMV-seronegative.

The V call is TRBV7-9, the J call TRBJ1-5, with D possibly being TRBD1 (6 bases). Germline CDR1 SEHNR, CDR2 FQNEAQ (reference sequence). This CDR3 is 12 amino acids long. The V gene lost 7 bases and the J gene lost 7 bases, with 11 bases spanning the gap. CDR3 nucleotides: TGTGCCAGCACTGGGGGCGGCCAGCCCCAGCATTTT. Translating it yields CASTGGGQPQHF.

Here the CDR3 DNA reads TGTGCCAGCAGCCATAGGGGACTAGCGGGAGGTCCGGGGGAGCTGTTTTTT. Protein product: CASSHRGLAGGPGELFF. The chain combines TRBV27 with TRBJ2-2; TRBD2 matches at 15 bases. Germline V lookup: CDR1 MNHEY, CDR2 SMNVEV (reference sequence). The CDR3 runs 17 residues. Trimming took 6 bases from V and 8 from J; bases not matched to a gene: 10.

The CDR3 DNA sequence: TGTGCCAGCAGTTATGTCCCGGGACAGGGGGCTGAAGCTTTCTTT. As protein: CASSYVPGQGAEAFF. V and J are TRBV6-5 and TRBJ1-1; TRBD1 matches 11 bases. The V gene end was trimmed by 3 bases and the J gene end by 6 bases; junction bases not matched to a gene: 6. This CDR3 comprises 15 residues. From germline, CDR1 is MNHEY and CDR2 SVGAGI.

V and J are TRBV21-1 and TRBJ2-1; the table assigns TRBD1, which was not confirmed against the DNA. TRBV21-1 is given as a pseudogene. The CDR3 loop spans 16 amino acids. In DNA, the CDR3 is TGTGCCAGCAGCATCGGGACAGGGAAGGGGTACAATGAGCAGTTCTTC. Translating gives CASSIGTGKGYNEQFF.

The V call is TRBV11-2, the J call TRBJ1-5; 7 bases align to TRBD1. This CDR3 is built from 15 residues. Trimming cost V 1 base and J 6 bases; bases outside gene matches: 6. From germline, CDR1 is SGHAT and CDR2 FQNNGV. CDR3 sequence (DNA): TGTGCCAGCAGCTTAGTCCAGGGGGTTAGTCAGCCCCAGCATTTT. It codes for CASSLVQGVSQPQHF.

J is TRBJ2-7 and V is TRBV19; 7 positions match TRBD1. From germline, CDR1 is LNHDA and CDR2 SQIVND (reference sequence). With 11 bases clipped from V and 1 base from J, the junction kept 8 bases outside the gene matches. This CDR3 region has 13 residues. CDR3 sequence: CASTRDSSYEQYF. The CDR3 DNA is TGTGCCTCAACCCGGGACAGTTCCTACGAGCAGTACTTC.

A single count supports this clone. The chain has TRBV9 and TRBJ2-3; TRBD2 aligns across 13 bases. CDR1 and CDR2 from the germline V gene are SGDLS and YYNGEE. This CDR3 is 16 amino acids long. Unmatched junction bases numbered 4, after V lost 6 bases and J lost 0 bases. The CDR3, as DNA: TGTGCCAGCACCGGGACTAGCGGGGTTAGCACAGATACGCAGTATTTT. Translating gives CASTGTSGVSTDTQYF.

J is TRBJ2-5 and V is TRBV25-1, with 9 nucleotides matching TRBD1. CDR1 is MGHDK and CDR2 is SYGVNS in the germline V gene. CDR3 length: 14 residues. The junction had 2 bases not matched to a gene; V was cut back by 1 base and J by 5 bases. For the CDR3, the DNA is TGTGCCAGCAGTGAATTCACAGGGGGCGAGACCCAGTACTTC. Translated, it gives CASSEFTGGETQYF.

J is TRBJ1-1 and V is TRBV6-6, with D unresolved. Trimming stripped 0 bases from V and 3 bases from J, with 5 bases between. Per the germline V gene, CDR1 is MNHNY and CDR2 is SVGAGI (reference sequence). This CDR3 has 13 residues. CDR3 amino acids: CASSYSLDTEAFF. DNA of the CDR3: TGTGCCAGCAGTTACTCCTTAGACACTGAAGCTTTCTTT.